This is a list of T cell receptor beta chains from one sample in a study of blood T cell repertoires in COVID-19. Method: immunoSEQ multiplex PCR; TCRdb's copy keeps in-frame clones and lacks some. This sample has 360,000 or so clones, with about nine tenths found just once. Sequenced input: PBMCs or T cells enriched from blood (not recorded which). The source of these receptors is a woman aged 25 to 39 who had been exposed to COVID-19. CDR3s include the opening cysteine and the closing phenylalanine or tryptophan. D genes are given only for firm matches.

j_gene | v_gene | d_gene | CDR3aa | CDR3nt
TRBJ1-1 | TRBV19 | . | CASSIVNTEAFF | TGTGCCAGTAGTATCGTGAACACTGAAGCTTTCTTT
TRBJ1-4 | TRBV28 | TRBD1 | CASSPTGQEEKLFF | TGTGCCAGCAGCCCTACCGGACAGGAGGAAAAACTGTTTTTT
TRBJ2-3 | TRBV4-2 | . | CASSLSGPSTDTQYF | TGTGCCAGCAGCCTTAGCGGTCCTAGCACAGATACGCAGTATTTT
TRBJ2-2 | TRBV2 | TRBD1 | CASRPTGWVAGELFF | TGTGCCAGCAGGCCGACAGGGTGGGTGGCCGGGGAGCTGTTTTTT
TRBJ2-7 | TRBV28 | TRBD1 | CASSSPRGPDYEQYF | TGTGCCAGCAGTTCCCCCAGGGGGCCCGACTACGAGCAGTACTTC
TRBJ2-1 | TRBV19 | . | CASSTQTGLEQFF | TGTGCCAGTAGTACCCAGACAGGATTAGAGCAGTTCTTC
TRBJ2-7 | TRBV5-1 | . | CASSLVGSTDSSYEQYF | TGCGCCAGCAGCTTGGTTGGCAGCACCGACTCTTCCTACGAGCAGTACTTC
TRBJ2-3 | TRBV5-1 | . | CASSLGQSGTDTQYF | TGCGCCAGCAGCTTAGGACAGTCCGGCACAGATACGCAGTATTTT
TRBJ1-1 | TRBV28 | . | CASRTAGAQNTEAFF | TGTGCCAGCAGGACCGCAGGGGCGCAGAACACTGAAGCTTTCTTT
TRBJ1-3 | TRBV28 | . | CASSPGSVGNTIYF | TGTGCCAGCAGTCCCGGTTCGGTAGGAAACACCATATATTTT
TRBJ1-1 | TRBV28 | TRBD1 | CASRPTGKTEAFF | TGTGCCAGCAGGCCGACAGGGAAGACTGAAGCTTTCTTT
TRBJ2-1 | TRBV5-4 | . | CASSPKTSSGSTNEQFF | TGTGCCAGCAGCCCCAAGACTAGTTCGGGATCCACAAATGAGCAGTTCTTC
TRBJ2-3 | TRBV19 | TRBD2 | CASSGITSGTDTQYF | TGTGCCAGTAGTGGCATTACTAGCGGCACAGATACGCAGTATTTT
TRBJ2-3 | TRBV24-1 | TRBD1 | CATSETGGLDTQYF | TGTGCCACCAGTGAAACAGGGGGTTTGGATACGCAGTATTTT
TRBJ2-7 | TRBV2 | . | CASSPPSRAGSYEQYF | TGTGCCAGCAGTCCACCCTCTAGAGCTGGCTCCTACGAGCAGTACTTC
TRBJ2-1 | TRBV27 | TRBD2 | CASRSPGASGTHEQFF | TGTGCCAGCAGAAGCCCCGGGGCTAGCGGGACTCATGAGCAGTTCTTC
TRBJ1-3 | TRBV5-8 | TRBD1 | CASSFRGTGGTGNTIYF | TGTGCCAGCAGCTTCCGAGGGACAGGGGGGACTGGAAACACCATATATTTT
TRBJ2-3 | TRBV9 | . | CASSDPRGGGFTDTQYF | TGTGCCAGCAGCGATCCCCGAGGGGGGGGTTTCACAGATACGCAGTATTTT